This TCR beta chain was captured by sequencing in a study of blood T cell repertoires in COVID-19. The overall study: T cells, B-cell-depleted T cells, or PBMCs provided the cDNA or gDNA that served as material.

Adults between about 18 and 95 years of age took part from under 30 US areas. Each participant's cohort was designated according to participant-reported clinical history. Two negative PCRs, clearance, or symptom resolution were required of recovered Cohort 3 donors. Sequenced by immunoSEQ multiplex PCR; TCRdb stores in-frame clones only, minus some. The table records more than 250,000 clones, approximately 92% of them present only once. V gave up 4 bases and J gave up 6 bases, with 21 bases separating them. The CDR3 spans 16 residues. Germline CDR1 reads SGHTA; CDR2 reads FQGNSA. The rearrangement joins TRBV7-2 to TRBJ1-2; D gene unclear. Sequenced input: PBMCs or T cells enriched from blood (not recorded which). This clonotype was sampled from a woman in her thirties who had recovered from COVID-19. The CDR3 DNA sequence: TGTGCCAGCAGCTCAAGAGTTGGGAGGGAGGATAATGGCTACACCTTC. This translates into CASSSRVGREDNGYTF.